The 3 T cell receptor beta chains below all came from one sample that was sequenced in a study of cytomegalovirus exposure and HLA in healthy donors. The PCR used 60 Vbeta and 13 Jbeta primers. The repertoire was sequenced with immunoSEQ multiplex PCR; TCRdb's copy has only in-frame clones and lacks some. Of 160,000 or so clones listed, roughly 83% were seen once; the top ten hold over 1.5%. The sample comprised PBMCs. The receptor source for this set is a young woman in good health and CMV-seronegative.

The rearrangement links TRBV19 to TRBJ1-1, with D unclear. CDR3 length: 12 residues. The V end was cut by 5 bases, the J end by 0 bases, with 4 bases between. In germline, CDR1 is LNHDA, CDR2 SQIVND (reference sequence). The CDR3, as DNA: TGTGCCAGTAGTTTTATGAACACTGAAGCTTTCTTT. Protein sequence: CASSFMNTEAFF.

This chain uses TRBV6-5 with TRBJ2-3, with 8 bases aligning to TRBD2. The length of the CDR3 is 15 residues. Per germline, CDR1 MNHEY and CDR2 SVGAGI. The ends lost 11 bases at V and 1 base at J; junction bases unmatched: 11. This CDR3 reads CAAQLGRGGTDTQYF. CDR3 DNA sequence: TGTGCCGCACAACTGGGGCGGGGGGGCACAGATACGCAGTATTTT.

CDR3 DNA sequence: TGCGCCAGCAGCTTCACCGGGGGGGTCTACGAGCAGTACTTC. Its translation: CASSFTGGVYEQYF. The V call is TRBV5-1, the J call TRBJ2-7; TRBD2 matches 8 bases. Germline V gene lookup returns CDR1 SGHRS and CDR2 YFSETQ. This CDR3 contains 14 residues. The V and J ends lost 2 bases and 3 bases, in that order; junction bases with no gene match: 4.